This T cell receptor (beta chain) was retrieved from a study of human T cells and chemical hapten exposure. One entry per CDR3 protein results from TCRdb running MiXCR on the RACE reads. The data show 300,000 to 450,000 distinct CDR3 sequences, 5% to 6.5% seen once. CDR1 is MGHDK, CDR2 SYGVNS, per germline. Trimming shortened V by 5 bases and J by 5 bases, and 15 bases separated the two germline ends. The length of the CDR3 is 14 residues. There are many counts of this clonotype. Documented time point: pre-sensitization, week 0. Treatment reported: therapeutic diphenylcyclopropenone sensitization with weekly scalp DPC. Blood was collected ahead of every patch test applied.

The V gene is TRBV25-1, the J gene TRBJ2-5; D is unresolved. The clonotype was recovered from a woman in her forties or fifties with alopecia areata. Some clones in this sample may be carry-over from other donors' samples. The source material was whole blood, sampled in connection with sensitization to the hapten diphenylcyclopropenone (DPC). This CDR3 is CASSPQRAGETQYF. CDR3 in DNA: TGTGCCAGCAGTCCTCAACGGGCTGGGGAGACCCAGTACTTC.